This T cell receptor beta chain comes out of a study of T cell clonotyping in hematopoietic cell transplantation. Overall study findings and caveats: After transplant, recipient diversity fell while pathologically expanded clonotypes grew through day 180. Cells were unsorted, so CD4 and CD8 contributions were not separated.

The assay was immunoSEQ multiplex PCR, and TCRdb's table has in-frame clones only and misses some. The sample includes about 70,000 clones, 85% to 95% seen only once; the top ten take 1.5% to 2%. About this clone itself: Its antigen is currently unknown.

The sequenced sample consisted of peripheral blood mononuclear cells. This receptor was identified in a man aged 45 to 65 in good health. Some clones in this sample may be carry-over from other donors' samples.

The CDR3 reads CASSRLGLGETQYF. DNA of the CDR3: TGTGCCAGTAGTAGACTAGGGCTGGGAGAGACCCAGTACTTC. The rearrangement joins TRBV19 to TRBJ2-5; maybe TRBD2 (6 bases). The V and J ends lost 4 bases and 4 bases respectively, with 13 bases between them. Germline V gene data show CDR1 as LNHDA and CDR2 as SQIVND (reference sequence). This CDR3 is built from 14 residues.